This T cell receptor beta chain was recorded in a study of T cell repertoires in cytomegalovirus infection. Study-wide background: Indications of both CMV infection and matching HLA type were provided by public TCR beta signatures.

As concerns this clonotype: Antigen: not known.

The CDR3 runs 18 residues. V shed 0 bases and J 15 bases; nucleotides not matched to a gene: 20. Germline CDR1 reads DFQATT; CDR2 reads SNEGSKA (reference sequence). TCRdb processed the reads anew with MiXCR; each CDR3 protein has one entry. The sample shows 200,000 to 250,000 distinct CDR3 sequences, under 25% of them seen only once. Findings and limits, study-wide: Ex vivo responses were dominated by HLA-C-restricted CMV-specific TCR beta clonotypes. Summed public TCR beta family frequency identified CMV carriers bearing the relevant HLA.

This clonotype was sampled from a human donor in good health (CMV status not recorded). Some clones in this sample may be carry-over from other donors' samples. V is TRBV20-1 and J is TRBJ2-1; 13 nucleotides line up with TRBD2. Sequencing input: CD8+ T cells from PBMCs. CDR3 DNA sequence: TGCAGTGCTAGAGATCTCCGGACTAGCGGGGGCGCCGCTGGGGTGCCGTTCTTC. Translated: CSARDLRTSGGAAGVPFF.